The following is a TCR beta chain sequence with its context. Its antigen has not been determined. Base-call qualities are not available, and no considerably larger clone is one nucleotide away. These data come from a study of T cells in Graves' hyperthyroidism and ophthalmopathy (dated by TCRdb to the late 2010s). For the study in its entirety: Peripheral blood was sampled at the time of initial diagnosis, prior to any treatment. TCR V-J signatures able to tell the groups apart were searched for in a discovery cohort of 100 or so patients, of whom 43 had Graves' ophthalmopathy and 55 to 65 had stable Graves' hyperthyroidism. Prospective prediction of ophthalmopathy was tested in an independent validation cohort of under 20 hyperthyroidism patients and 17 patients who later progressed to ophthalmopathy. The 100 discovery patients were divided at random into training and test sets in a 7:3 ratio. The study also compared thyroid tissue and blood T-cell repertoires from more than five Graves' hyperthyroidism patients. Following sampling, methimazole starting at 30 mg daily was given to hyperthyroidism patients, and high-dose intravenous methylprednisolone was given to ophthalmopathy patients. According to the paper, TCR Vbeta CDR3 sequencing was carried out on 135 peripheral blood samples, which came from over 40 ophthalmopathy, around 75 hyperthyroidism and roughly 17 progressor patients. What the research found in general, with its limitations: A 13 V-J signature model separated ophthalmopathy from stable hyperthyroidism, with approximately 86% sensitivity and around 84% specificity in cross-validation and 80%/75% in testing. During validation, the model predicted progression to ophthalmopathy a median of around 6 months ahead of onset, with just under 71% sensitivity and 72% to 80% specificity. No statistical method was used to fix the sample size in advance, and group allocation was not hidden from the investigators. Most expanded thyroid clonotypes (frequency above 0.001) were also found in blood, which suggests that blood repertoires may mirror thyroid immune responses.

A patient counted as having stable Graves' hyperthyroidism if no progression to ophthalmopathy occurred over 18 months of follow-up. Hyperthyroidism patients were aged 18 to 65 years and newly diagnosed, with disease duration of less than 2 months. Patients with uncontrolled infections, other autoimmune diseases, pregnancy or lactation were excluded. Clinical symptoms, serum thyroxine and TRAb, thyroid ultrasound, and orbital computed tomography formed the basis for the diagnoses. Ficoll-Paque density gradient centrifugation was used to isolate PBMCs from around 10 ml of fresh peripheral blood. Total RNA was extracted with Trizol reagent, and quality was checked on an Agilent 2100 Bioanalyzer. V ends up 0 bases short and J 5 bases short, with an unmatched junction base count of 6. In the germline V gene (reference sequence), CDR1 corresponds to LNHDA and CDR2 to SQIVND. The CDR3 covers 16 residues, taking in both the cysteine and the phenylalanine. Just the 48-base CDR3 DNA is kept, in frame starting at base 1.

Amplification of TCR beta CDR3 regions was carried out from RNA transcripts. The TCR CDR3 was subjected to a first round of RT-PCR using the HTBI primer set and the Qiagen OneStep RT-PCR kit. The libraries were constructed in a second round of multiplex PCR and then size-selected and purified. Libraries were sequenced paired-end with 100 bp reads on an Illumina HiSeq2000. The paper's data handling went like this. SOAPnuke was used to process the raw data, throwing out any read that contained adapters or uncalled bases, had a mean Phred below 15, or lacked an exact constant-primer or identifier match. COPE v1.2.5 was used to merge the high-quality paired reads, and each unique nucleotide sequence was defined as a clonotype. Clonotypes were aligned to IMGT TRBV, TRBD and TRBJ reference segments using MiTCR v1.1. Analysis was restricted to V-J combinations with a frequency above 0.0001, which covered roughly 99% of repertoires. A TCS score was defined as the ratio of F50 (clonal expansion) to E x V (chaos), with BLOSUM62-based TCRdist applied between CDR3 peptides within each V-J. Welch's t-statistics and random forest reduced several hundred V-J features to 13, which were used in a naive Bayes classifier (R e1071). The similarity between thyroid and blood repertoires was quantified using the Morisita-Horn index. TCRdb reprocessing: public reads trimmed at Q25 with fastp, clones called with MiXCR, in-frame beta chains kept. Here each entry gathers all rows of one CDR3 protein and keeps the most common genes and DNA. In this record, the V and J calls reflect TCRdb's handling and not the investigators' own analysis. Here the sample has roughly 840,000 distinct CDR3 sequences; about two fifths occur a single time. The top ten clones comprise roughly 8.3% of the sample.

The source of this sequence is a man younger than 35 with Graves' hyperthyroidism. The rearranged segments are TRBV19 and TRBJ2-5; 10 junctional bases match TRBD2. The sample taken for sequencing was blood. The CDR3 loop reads CASSIESSGSVETQYF. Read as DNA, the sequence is TGTGCCAGTAGTATAGAGTCTAGCGGGAGTGTGGAGACCCAGTACTTC.